The 2 T cell receptor beta chains below all came from one sample that was sequenced in a study of beta chain features in type 1 diabetes (dated by TCRdb to 2016 to 2019). To prepare the library, the immunoSEQ multiplex PCR assay was applied. The entire isolated RNA was reverse transcribed using the High Capacity cDNA Reverse Transcription Kit, and thus expressed TCRB transcripts were sequenced. Held by TCRdb, this immuneACCESS table contains in-frame sequences only and omits some clones. Under half of the omission traces to an unresolved V gene where checked; the cause of the rest is unknown. The sample yields 900,000 or so clones; roughly a sixth were counted once. The ten largest clones take up 0.023% of the sample. Sequencing was done on a sample of naive CD4+ T cells from blood. The cell subset or site label for this specimen denotes: true naive CD4+ T cells. The receptors were sampled from a woman aged 18-29 years in good health.

This clone was found a few times. The chain links TRBV5-1 to TRBJ1-1; 9 bases map to TRBD1. Trimming at V came to 1 base and at J to 4 bases, leaving 2 bases not matched to a gene. Germline V gene lookup returns CDR1 SGHRS and CDR2 YFSETQ. The CDR3 totals 14 residues. The CDR3 sequence: CASSLTGGFTEAFF. The CDR3, as DNA: TGCGCCAGCAGCTTGACAGGGGGCTTCACTGAAGCTTTCTTT.

This clone was counted between two and nine times. The chain links TRBV29-1 to TRBJ2-1, with D possibly matching TRBD2 (5 bases). CDR1 is SQVTM and CDR2 is ANQGSEA in the germline V gene. Trimming shortened V by 6 bases and J by 6 bases, and 21 bases separated the two germline ends. The CDR3 consists of 15 residues. CDR3 sequence reads: CSVSTRLASINEQFF. DNA of the CDR3: TGCAGCGTCTCCACCCGGCTAGCCTCCATCAATGAGCAGTTCTTC.